This passage covers 25 T cell receptor beta chains from one sample sequenced in a study of shared clonotypes between healthy human individuals (TCRdb year 2020). Receptor libraries were prepared by the immunoSEQ multiplex PCR assay. TCRdb stores this immuneACCESS table with in-frame sequences only. Part of the clones is absent; in the studies checked, under half of the shortfall reflects unresolved V genes, and no reason is known for the rest. This sample lists a few million clones; around 94% were detected once. The ten top clones hold roughly 0.15% of the sample. Sample: naive CD4+ T cells sorted from blood. The sample's cell subset or site, from its label and the paper: CD45RA+ positively selected. All receptors derive from a man younger than 30 in good health.

The chain uses TRBV19 and TRBJ2-1, with TRBD2 matching over 10 bases. The CDR3 has 16 residues. Germline V lookup: CDR1 LNHDA, CDR2 SQIVND (reference sequence). Losses at the gene ends were 4 bases for V and 14 bases for J; bases not matched to a gene: 17. Here the CDR3 reads CASSTSSGGFILREFF. Here the CDR3 DNA reads TGTGCCAGTAGTACATCTAGCGGGGGCTTTATACTTCGTGAGTTCTTC.

The chain couples TRBV2 to TRBJ2-1, with TRBD1 matching 9 bases. This CDR3 has 14 amino acids. Losses at the gene ends were 10 bases for V and 6 bases for J; bases not matched to a gene: 10. Germline V lookup: CDR1 SNHLY, CDR2 FYNNEI. CDR3 nucleotides: TGTGCCACCTCCGGGACAGGGACGGGCAATGAGCAGTTCTTC. Protein sequence: CATSGTGTGNEQFF.

The chain employs TRBV5-1 and TRBJ2-1, with 15 nucleotides matching TRBD2. Trimming cost V 4 bases and J 8 bases; bases outside gene matches: 7. The CDR3 is made up of 16 amino acids. CDR1 and CDR2 from the germline V gene are SGHRS and YFSETQ. In nucleotides, the CDR3 is TGCGCCAGCAGCCCGACTGGACTAGCGGGGGGGTATGAGCAGTTCTTC. It encodes CASSPTGLAGGYEQFF.

This chain joins TRBV6-5 and TRBJ1-4; D unclear. V lost 0 bases, J lost 0 bases, and 5 bases lay in between. The CDR3 consists of 15 residues. The germline V gene has CDR1 MNHEY and CDR2 SVGAGI. This CDR3 is CASSYSGTTNEKLFF. CDR3 sequence (DNA): TGTGCCAGCAGTTACTCGGGAACAACTAATGAAAAACTGTTTTTT.

The rearrangement uses TRBV7-9 and TRBJ2-1; 9 nucleotides line up with TRBD1. Germline CDR1 is SEHNR and CDR2 is FQNEAQ (reference sequence). V lost 5 bases to trimming and J lost 4 bases; unmatched junction nucleotides: 12. CDR3 size: 17 residues. The CDR3 spells CASSPTTGGSDYNEQFF. As DNA, the CDR3 is TGTGCCAGCAGCCCAACGACAGGGGGGTCGGATTACAATGAGCAGTTCTTC.

This chain links TRBV11-2 with TRBJ2-3; D might be TRBD1 or TRBD2, each matching 5 bases. Germline V CDR1 and CDR2: SGHAT, FQNNGV. The CDR3 has 15 residues. The V gene lost 7 bases and the J gene lost 2 bases, with 16 bases spanning the gap. CDR3 DNA: TGTGCCAGCACCTCCGGGACCAAATCCACAGATACGCAGTATTTT. It yields the protein CASTSGTKSTDTQYF.

This clone has only one observation. Other DNA sequences in the same sample also yield this CDR3. The chain combines TRBV2 with TRBJ2-2; the D is unclear. The length of the CDR3 is 13 residues. CDR1 and CDR2 from the germline V gene are SNHLY and FYNNEI. Deletions cut 5 bases from V and 2 bases from J, with 6 bases between. The DNA for the CDR3 is TGTGCCAGCAGTCGACAAAACACCGGGGAGCTGTTTTTT. Its protein is CASSRQNTGELFF.

This chain joins TRBV19 and TRBJ2-1; 9 bases agree with TRBD2. After removal of 4 bases from V and 4 bases from J, the junction contained 5 bases not matched to a gene. CDR1 is LNHDA, CDR2 SQIVND, per germline (reference sequence). The CDR3 extends over 15 amino acids. The CDR3 bases are TGTGCCAGTAGTACACCTAGCGGGGTTTACAATGAGCAGTTCTTC. Translation: CASSTPSGVYNEQFF.

For this clone: The CDR3 does not end in the conserved phenylalanine or tryptophan, so this is likely a read error. The limits of the CDR3 on the DNA are not certain, so only TCRdb's listed CDR3 is given. V is TRBV19 and J is TRBJ1-1. The CDR3 extends over 8 residues, inclusive of both ends. From germline, CDR1 is LNHDA and CDR2 SQIVND (reference sequence). CDR3 region: CASRFGDG.

The V gene is TRBV4-3, the J gene TRBJ2-1; TRBD2 matches 14 bases. V shed 2 bases and J 7 bases; nucleotides not matched to a gene: 4. The CDR3 is made up of 16 amino acids. The germline gives CDR1 LGHNA, CDR2 YSLEER. CDR3 in DNA: TGCGCCAGCAGCCAAAGACTAGCGGGAGGGCGGAATGAGCAGTTCTTC. Amino acids: CASSQRLAGGRNEQFF.

This clone was picked up one time. The chain links TRBV7-3 to TRBJ1-4, with D perhaps TRBD1 (5 bases). V was cut by 6 bases and J by 7 bases, with 12 bases left in between. CDR1 is SGHTA and CDR2 is FQGTGA in the germline V gene. CDR3 length: 13 residues. The DNA of the CDR3 is TGTGCCAGCAGTCGAGTTGGGGGTGAAAAACTGTTTTTT. The encoded protein is CASSRVGGEKLFF.

The CDR3 sequence is CASSGPGQGAWYGYTF. CDR3 DNA sequence: TGTGCCAGCAGCGGACCGGGACAGGGGGCCTGGTATGGCTACACCTTC. The V call is TRBV9, the J call TRBJ1-2; 12 bases agree with TRBD1. The V gene's germline CDR1 is SGDLS and CDR2 YYNGEE. The V gene end was trimmed by 3 bases and the J gene end by 5 bases; junction bases not matched to a gene: 8. The CDR3 sequence is 16 residues long.

The genes are TRBV5-1 and TRBJ2-7; 8 positions agree with TRBD2. The V segment lost 3 bases and the J segment 5 bases; nucleotides outside the gene matches: 4. Germline-derived CDR1 and CDR2 are SGHRS and YFSETQ. The CDR3 length is 13 residues. CDR3 nucleotides: TGCGCCAGCAGCTCCGCGGGGGGCCACGAGCAGTACTTC. Translation gives CASSSAGGHEQYF.

The chain has TRBV13 and TRBJ2-7; D call uncertain. Trimming took off 4 bases at V and 0 bases at J, with 4 bases between the two ends. Germline CDR1 PRHDT, CDR2 FYEKMQ (reference sequence). This CDR3 has 12 residues. In DNA, the CDR3 is TGTGCCAGCAGCTCGACCTCCTACGAGCAGTACTTC. Translation gives CASSSTSYEQYF.

The chain combines TRBV10-2 with TRBJ1-5; tentative D call: TRBD1 (5 bases). The V gene's germline CDR1 is WSHSY and CDR2 SAAADI. Trimming stripped 6 bases from V and 4 bases from J, with 10 bases between. The CDR3 spans 13 residues. CDR3 bases: TGCGCCAGCAGGGGGACGGGTAATCAGCCCCAGCATTTT. Its protein product is CASRGTGNQPQHF.

The genes are TRBV7-6 and TRBJ1-6, with a tentative D call TRBD1 (6 bases). Germline V CDR1 and CDR2: SGHVS, FNYEAQ. Deletions cut 5 bases from V and 7 bases from J, with 12 bases between. This CDR3 has 14 amino acids. The CDR3 DNA reads as TGTGCCAGCAGCAACCAGGGGTTGAATTCACCCCTCCACTTT. It encodes CASSNQGLNSPLHF.

The rearrangement links TRBV27 to TRBJ2-1, with D unresolved. Looked up from germline, CDR1 is MNHEY and CDR2 is SMNVEV (reference sequence). CDR3 size: 13 residues. V lost 7 bases to trimming and J lost 5 bases, with 12 bases between them. CDR3 nucleotide sequence: TGTGCCAGCACCACAAATAGGAACAATGAGCAGTTCTTC. This codes for CASTTNRNNEQFF.

To note about this clone: This specimen includes other DNA sequences encoding the same CDR3. V is TRBV6-1 and J is TRBJ1-5; D unresolved. Deletions cut 4 bases from V and 0 bases from J, with 10 bases between. CDR1 and CDR2 from the germline V gene are MNHNS and SASEGT. The CDR3 length is 15 residues. CDR3 in amino acids: CASSGGSPSNQPQHF. DNA of the CDR3: TGTGCCAGCAGTGGGGGTAGTCCTAGCAATCAGCCCCAGCATTTT.

This clone has just one count. This chain connects TRBV11-2 to TRBJ2-3, with a tentative D call TRBD1 (6 bases). This CDR3 comprises 17 residues. V was trimmed by 4 bases and J by 2 bases, leaving 19 bases between them. CDR1 SGHAT and CDR2 FQNNGV come from the germline V gene. CDR3 in amino acids: CASSSGQFKWATDTQYF. The CDR3 DNA follows: TGTGCCAGCAGCTCCGGACAGTTTAAGTGGGCCACAGATACGCAGTATTTT. Variable domain in full (rest from reference TRBV11-2 and TRBJ2-3): EAGVAQSPRYKIIEKRQSVAFWCNPISGHATLYWYQQILGQGPKLLIQFQNNGVVDDSQLPKDRFSAERLKGVDSTLKIQPAKLEDSAVYLCASSSGQFKWATDTQYFGPGTRLTVL.

The chain employs TRBV29-1 and TRBJ2-7, with 8 nucleotides matching TRBD1. This CDR3 region has 13 residues. The germline V gene has CDR1 SQVTM and CDR2 ANQGSEA. V lost 6 bases and J lost 6; bases outside the gene matches: 10. CDR3 residues: CSVRTGSSLEQYF. The DNA for the CDR3 is TGCAGCGTCCGGACAGGGTCTTCTCTCGAGCAGTACTTC.

This chain uses TRBV6-1 with TRBJ2-7; D gene uncertain. The V end lost 4 bases, the J end lost 0 bases, and 10 bases lay between the germline ends. The CDR3 contains 14 residues. The V gene's germline CDR1 is MNHNS and CDR2 SASEGT. DNA for the CDR3: TGTGCCAGCAGTGCCAGGCGGATCTCCTACGAGCAGTACTTC. Residues: CASSARRISYEQYF.

The rearrangement joins TRBV7-8 to TRBJ1-6; 7 positions match TRBD1. The CDR3 contains 17 residues. With V trimmed by 0 bases and J by 2 bases, 4 bases remained unmatched. Per germline, CDR1 SGHVS and CDR2 FQNEAQ. CDR3 in DNA: TGTGCCAGCAGCTTAGCGTATGGGACAGCCTATAATTCACCCCTCCACTTT. Translation: CASSLAYGTAYNSPLHF.

CDR3 in amino acids: CASSLLAGAIPTGSYEQYF. The CDR3 DNA follows: TGTGCCAGCAGCCTTTTAGCGGGAGCAATCCCCACCGGGTCCTACGAGCAGTACTTC. The chain couples TRBV13 to TRBJ2-7, with 9 nucleotides matching TRBD2. Germline CDR1 and CDR2: PRHDT and FYEKMQ (reference sequence). The CDR3 is 19 residues long. Losses at the gene ends were 5 bases for V and 1 base for J; bases not matched to a gene: 18. Full variable domain (outside the CDR3, taken from reference TRBV13 and TRBJ2-7): AAGVIQSPRHLIKEKRETATLKCYPIPRHDTVYWYQQGPGQDPQFLISFYEKMQSDKGSIPDRFSAQQFSDYHSELNMSSLELGDSALYFCASSLLAGAIPTGSYEQYFGPGTRLTVT.

This rearrangement joins TRBV19 to TRBJ2-2; 9 nucleotides agree with TRBD2. The CDR3 totals 16 residues. Unmatched junction bases numbered 9, after V lost 6 bases and J lost 4 bases. From germline, CDR1 is LNHDA and CDR2 SQIVND (reference sequence). In nucleotides, the CDR3 is TGTGCCAGTAGAGACAGAGCGGGAGGCGGCACCGGGGAGCTGTTTTTT. It specifies CASRDRAGGGTGELFF.

The V gene is TRBV10-3, the J gene TRBJ2-7; TRBD1 or TRBD2 may be the D gene (6 bases each). This CDR3 is 15 amino acids long. The germline CDR1 and CDR2 sequences are ENHRY and SYGVKD. The V gene lost 5 bases and the J gene lost 5 bases, with 19 bases spanning the gap. CDR3 residues: CAISTGASMKDEQYF. The DNA for the CDR3 is TGTGCCATCAGTACGGGGGCTAGCATGAAGGACGAGCAGTACTTC.